This TCR beta chain was recovered during a study of T cells in Graves' hyperthyroidism and ophthalmopathy. Overall study context: Any treatment followed the collection of peripheral blood at initial diagnosis.

In its sample, this clonotype was seen many times. RNA transcripts served as the template for amplifying TCR beta CDR3 regions. TCR CDR3 underwent first-round RT-PCR with the HTBI primer set. Using its own MiXCR run on the multiplex PCR reads, TCRdb lists one record per CDR3 protein. The repertoire holds a few hundred thousand distinct CDR3 sequences, with approximately 15% as singletons. Used for diagnoses were clinical symptoms, serum thyroxine and TRAb, thyroid ultrasound and orbital computed tomography. The PBMCs were taken from about 9.7 ml of fresh peripheral blood. Losses at the gene ends were 6 bases for V and 6 bases for J; bases not matched to a gene: 9. Germline V gene data show CDR1 as MGHDK and CDR2 as SYGVNS. The CDR3 has 15 amino acids.

Sample: blood. This chain links TRBV25-1 with TRBJ2-2, with TRBD1 matching over 8 bases. This TCR was sampled from a woman in her twenties or thirties with Graves' hyperthyroidism. CDR3 sequence: CASSRQGRISGELFF. The CDR3 bases are TGTGCCAGCAGCCGACAGGGGAGGATATCCGGGGAGCTGTTTTTT.